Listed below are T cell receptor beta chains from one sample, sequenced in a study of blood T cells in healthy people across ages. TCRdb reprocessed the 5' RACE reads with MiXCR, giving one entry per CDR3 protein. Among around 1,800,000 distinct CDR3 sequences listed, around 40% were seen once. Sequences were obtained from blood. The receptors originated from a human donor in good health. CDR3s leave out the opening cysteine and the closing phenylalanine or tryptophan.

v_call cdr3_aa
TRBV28 ASRREPGQPNYGYT
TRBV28 ASRPDRGAYGYT
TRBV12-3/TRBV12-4 ASSLAGSWDTQY
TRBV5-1 ASSLGLRQEVYEQY
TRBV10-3 AISERGTATNEKLF
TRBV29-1 SVELGTNTEAF
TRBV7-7 ASSLYPTGTMRGAGNEQF
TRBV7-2 ASSLNGVSTTFSYEQY
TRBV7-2 ASSPSPGGYNEQF
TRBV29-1 SGIVGEQY
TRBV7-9 ASSHAKGQGSNQPQH
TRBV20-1 SASSTGSRDGYT
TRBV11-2 ASSLYSGGSGEAF
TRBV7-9 ASRPLGQGKYEQY
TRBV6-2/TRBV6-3 ASSYSRDSSGANVLT
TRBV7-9 ASSSAQGRKETQY
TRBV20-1 SGVNADTQY
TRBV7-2 ASSLVGGIYGYT
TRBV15 ATSRDRRTETPYEQY
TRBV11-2 ASSKLSSYNEQF
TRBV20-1 SARRTGGYTDTQY
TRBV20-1 SARIVGRDRGLSNEQF
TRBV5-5 ASSWPRDSYGYT
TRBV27 ASSLKALTAYEQY
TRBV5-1 ASSHGQGSGANVLT
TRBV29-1 SVASGTRTDTQY